One and the same sample provided the 21 T cell receptor beta chains below, sequenced in a study of stem cell transplantation in POMP-related autoinflammatory disease. The method was immunoSEQ multiplex PCR; TCRdb's version includes in-frame clones alone and lacks a portion of them. Found here are 25,000 to 30,000 clones, 75% to 85% of them singletons; the top ten hold more than 2.5%. The sequencing here drew on CD4+ T cells from PBMCs, taken before stem cell transplantation. All receptors come from a human donor with POMP-related autoinflammation and immune dysregulation (PRAID).

The genes are TRBV4-1 and TRBJ2-5; D remains unclear. Per the germline V gene, CDR1 is MGHRA and CDR2 is YSYEKL. Trimming stripped 1 base from V and 0 bases from J, with 9 bases between. This CDR3 contains 15 residues. As DNA, the CDR3 is TGCGCCAGCAGCCAAGGACCAAGTTACCAAGAGACCCAGTACTTC. This translates into CASSQGPSYQETQYF.

This chain connects TRBV6-5 to TRBJ2-5; D may be TRBD1 or TRBD2 (5 bases each). This CDR3 contains 14 residues. Trimming shortened V by 5 bases and J by 1 base, and 11 bases separated the two germline ends. Germline V gene sequence: CDR1 MNHEY, CDR2 SVGAGI. The chain's CDR3 is CASSQGPIQETQYF. The CDR3 DNA reads as TGTGCCAGCAGTCAGGGACCAATCCAAGAGACCCAGTACTTC.

The chain links TRBV28 to TRBJ2-2, with TRBD1 matching 9 bases. Germline CDR1 MDHEN, CDR2 SYDVKM. V lost 5 bases, J lost 4 bases, and 11 bases stayed unmatched. The CDR3 is 17 amino acids. CDR3 in DNA: TGTGCCAGCAGTGGAAACCGTGGGACAGGGTTCACCGGGGAGCTGTTTTTT. This encodes CASSGNRGTGFTGELFF.

The J gene is TRBJ2-3, the V gene TRBV9; D is unresolved. V gave up 0 bases and J gave up 4 bases, with 3 bases separating them. The germline V gene encodes CDR1 SGDLS and CDR2 YYNGEE. CDR3 size: 12 residues. The CDR3 DNA reads TGTGCCAGCAGCGTAGGTGCAGATACGCAGTATTTT. It specifies CASSVGADTQYF.

The table lists this clone with a few counts. The V call is TRBV18, the J call TRBJ2-3; D is undetermined. Trimming took 3 bases from V and 0 from J, leaving 7 bases between them. CDR3 length: 14 amino acids. Germline V lookup: CDR1 KGHSH, CDR2 LQKENI. This CDR3 reads CASSPMDSTDTQYF. CDR3 bases: TGTGCCAGCTCACCTATGGACAGCACAGATACGCAGTATTTT.

CDR3 nucleotide sequence: TGTGCCAGCAAAATTGGGTTAAACGGAGTCTCTGGAAACACCATATATTTT. Amino acid sequence: CASKIGLNGVSGNTIYF. V is TRBV2 and J is TRBJ1-3, with D hard to call. Trimming removed 7 bases at V and 0 bases at J, with 19 bases between. CDR1 SNHLY and CDR2 FYNNEI come from the germline V gene. The CDR3 has 17 residues.

In this sample, this clone turned up once. The chain joins TRBV15 to TRBJ2-1; 7 nucleotides line up with TRBD2. This CDR3 is built from 17 residues. V was pared by 8 bases and J by 0 bases, with 13 bases of the junction left unmatched. The germline V gene has CDR1 LNHNV and CDR2 YYDKDF (reference sequence). CDR3 DNA sequence: TGTGCCACCTCCACGCCTCGGGACTACAGCTCCTACAATGAGCAGTTCTTC. Protein product: CATSTPRDYSSYNEQFF.

The rearrangement uses TRBV9 and TRBJ1-4, with TRBD1 as a possible D gene (5 bases). Germline V CDR1 and CDR2: SGDLS, YYNGEE. The CDR3 contains 14 residues. The V end was cut by 1 base, the J end by 5 bases, with 9 bases between. The CDR3 spells CASSVQGVNEKLFF. The CDR3 DNA follows: TGTGCCAGCAGCGTACAGGGTGTGAATGAAAAACTGTTTTTT. The complete variable domain, with remaining parts taken from reference TRBV9 and TRBJ1-4, reads DSGVTQTPKHLITATGQRVTLRCSPRSGDLSVYWYQQSLDQGLQFLIQYYNGEERAKGNILERFSAQQFPDLHSELNLSSLELGDSALYFCASSVQGVNEKLFFGSGTQLSVL.

This rearrangement joins TRBV6-1 to TRBJ2-7; D may be TRBD2 (5 bases). Germline values: CDR1 MNHNS, CDR2 SASEGT. The V gene lost 3 bases and the J gene lost 0 bases, with 15 bases spanning the gap. This CDR3 comprises 16 residues. CDR3 sequence (DNA): TGTGCCAGCAGTGAGAGGTTCGGGGATAGCTCCTACGAGCAGTACTTC. Protein product: CASSERFGDSSYEQYF.

The chain joins TRBV2 to TRBJ1-6, with 10 nucleotides matching TRBD1. Per germline, CDR1 SNHLY and CDR2 FYNNEI. This CDR3 is 15 amino acids long. With V trimmed by 4 bases and J by 10 bases, 7 bases remained unmatched. As DNA, the CDR3 is TGTGCCAGCAGTGCCCCGGGACAGGGGAACTCACCCCTCCACTTT. This codes for CASSAPGQGNSPLHF. Full variable domain (missing parts from reference TRBV2 and TRBJ1-6): EPEVTQTPSHQVTQMGQEVILRCVPISNHLYFYWYRQILGQKVEFLVSFYNNEISEKSEIFDDQFSVERPDGSNFTLKIRSTKLEDSAMYFCASSAPGQGNSPLHFGNGTRLTVT.

J is TRBJ2-1 and V is TRBV2, with 9 nucleotides matching TRBD2. Per the germline V gene, CDR1 is SNHLY and CDR2 is FYNNEI. V was clipped by 5 bases and J by 5 bases; unmatched bases: 13. The CDR3 loop spans 17 amino acids. In DNA form, the CDR3 reads TGTGCCAGCAGTCCCCGCCCGAGACTAGCGGATAACAATGAGCAGTTCTTC. Residues: CASSPRPRLADNNEQFF.

The chain combines TRBV30 with TRBJ2-5; the match to TRBD1 covers 9 bases. Germline V gene data show CDR1 as GTSNPN and CDR2 as SVGIG (reference sequence). The CDR3 is 15 amino acids. The ends lost 6 bases at V and 5 bases at J; junction bases unmatched: 13. The CDR3, as DNA: TGTGCCTGCTCCCGGGACAGGGTCAGTATGGAGACCCAGTACTTC. This sequence encodes CACSRDRVSMETQYF. Based on the CDR3 plus reference TRBV30 and TRBJ2-5, the full variable domain is SQTIHQWPATLVQPVGSPLSLECTVEGTSNPNLYWYRQAAGRGLQLLFYSVGIGQISSEVPQNLSASRPQDRQFILSSKKLLLSDSGFYLCACSRDRVSMETQYFGPGTRLLVL.

This rearrangement joins TRBV5-1 to TRBJ2-2; 7 bases match TRBD2. J was trimmed by 5 bases and V by 1 base; bases with no gene match: 2. Germline V gene sequence: CDR1 SGHRS, CDR2 YFSETQ. The CDR3 sequence is 14 residues long. In DNA, the CDR3 is TGCGCCAGCAGCTTGACTAGCGCGACCGGGGAGCTGTTTTTT. Protein sequence: CASSLTSATGELFF.

This chain connects TRBV7-2 to TRBJ1-5, with no clear D. The CDR3 sequence is 13 residues long. Germline V gives CDR1 SGHTA, CDR2 FQGNSA. Trimming left V 5 bases short and J 0 bases short, with 5 bases between. CDR3 amino acids: CASSVYSNQPQHF. As DNA, the CDR3 is TGTGCCAGCAGCGTATATAGCAATCAGCCCCAGCATTTT.

This clone was detected only a few times. This chain connects TRBV6-1 to TRBJ1-5; weak D call: TRBD1 (6 bases). The CDR3 consists of 14 residues. The V end was cut by 9 bases, the J end by 0 bases, with 12 bases between. Germline lookup yields CDR1 MNHNS and CDR2 SASEGT. CDR3 residues: CASIQGYSNQPQHF. CDR3 in DNA: TGTGCCAGTATACAGGGCTATAGCAATCAGCCCCAGCATTTT.

The genes are TRBV7-2 and TRBJ2-7, with a weak D call TRBD2 (6 bases). The V gene lost 3 bases and the J gene lost 0 bases, with 12 bases spanning the gap. This CDR3 contains 15 residues. From germline, CDR1 is SGHTA and CDR2 FQGNSA. DNA for the CDR3: TGTGCCAGCAGCTTCCGGGCGGGGTCCTCCTACGAGCAGTACTTC. It specifies CASSFRAGSSYEQYF.

The rearrangement joins TRBV6-6 to TRBJ1-4; D ambiguous. Germline loops: CDR1 MNHNY, CDR2 SVGAGI (reference sequence). The CDR3 is 13 residues long. The ends were cut back, 10 bases at V and 8 bases at J, with 17 bases in the middle. This CDR3 is CATTRPRGEKLFF. The CDR3 DNA reads TGTGCCACCACTCGACCTCGCGGGGAAAAACTGTTTTTT.

In nucleotides, the CDR3 is TGTGCCAGCAGCCTGTCAGACAGAGAATACAATGAGCAGTTCTTC. Translated, it gives CASSLSDREYNEQFF. V gene TRBV4-2 combines with J gene TRBJ2-1, with D perhaps TRBD1 (5 bases). Deletions cut 4 bases from V and 4 bases from J, with 14 bases between. CDR3 length: 15 amino acids. Germline CDR1 reads LGHNA; CDR2 reads YNFKEQ.

This clone is a singleton in its sample. The rearrangement uses TRBV29-1 and TRBJ2-3; possible D gene TRBD2, 5 bases. V lost 4 bases, J lost 1 base, and 9 bases lay in between. The CDR3 is made up of 13 amino acids. Germline CDR1 SQVTM, CDR2 ANQGSEA. CDR3 in amino acids: CSVAGWGTDTQYF. DNA of the CDR3: TGCAGCGTTGCGGGGTGGGGCACAGATACGCAGTATTTT.

The rearrangement joins TRBV5-5 to TRBJ2-7, with D possibly being TRBD1 (5 bases). CDR3 size: 15 residues. V was trimmed by 4 bases and J by 1 base, leaving 15 bases between them. CDR1 and CDR2 from the germline V gene are SGHKS and YYEKEE (reference sequence). The CDR3 DNA sequence: TGTGCCAGCAGCCTCCTGGACACCGTTTCCTACGAGCAGTACTTC. Translating it yields CASSLLDTVSYEQYF.

The J gene is TRBJ1-2, the V gene TRBV13; TRBD1 aligns across 9 bases. Germline V gene lookup returns CDR1 PRHDT and CDR2 FYEKMQ (reference sequence). This CDR3 contains 14 residues. J lost 1 base, V lost 7 bases, and 4 bases had no gene match. The CDR3 DNA is TGTGCCAGCACCCGGGGACAGGGTAACTATGGCTACACCTTC. Amino acids: CASTRGQGNYGYTF.